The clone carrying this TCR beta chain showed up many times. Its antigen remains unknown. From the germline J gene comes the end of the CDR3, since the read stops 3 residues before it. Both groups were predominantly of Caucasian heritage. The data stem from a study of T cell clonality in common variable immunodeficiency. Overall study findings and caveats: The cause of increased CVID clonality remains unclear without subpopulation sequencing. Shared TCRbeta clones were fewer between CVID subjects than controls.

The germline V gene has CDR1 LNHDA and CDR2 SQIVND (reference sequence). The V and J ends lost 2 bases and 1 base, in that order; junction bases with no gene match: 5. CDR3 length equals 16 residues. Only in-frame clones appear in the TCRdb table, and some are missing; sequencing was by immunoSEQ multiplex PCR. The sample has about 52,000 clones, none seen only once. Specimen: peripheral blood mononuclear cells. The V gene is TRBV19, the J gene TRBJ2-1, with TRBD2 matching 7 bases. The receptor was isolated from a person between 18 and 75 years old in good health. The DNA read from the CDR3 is TGTGCCAGTAGTATAATGCGAGCGGGATCCTACAATGAG. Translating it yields CASSIMRAGSYNE. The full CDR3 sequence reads CASSIMRAGSYNEQFF.